The present TCR beta chain was sequenced within a study of CD4+ T cells in melanoma. Findings of the study overall: In melanoma, neoantigen-specific CD4+ T cells reportedly differed in differentiation state. A reported correlation linked neoantigen-specific CD4+ T cells to CD8+, macrophage and B cell function.

Remarks on this clone: The antigen is not known.

The CDR3 extends over 19 amino acids. Sequencing used immunoSEQ multiplex PCR; TCRdb keeps in-frame clones, though not all of them. Of thousands of clones in the sample, roughly half were seen once. The V call is TRBV12-2, the J call TRBJ2-3; the D call TRBD2 from the table was never checked on the DNA. TRBV12-2 represents a pseudogene. The material sequenced was cells from a culture (not recorded whether cultured in vitro). This TCR came from a human donor with melanoma. The CDR3 nucleotides read TGTGCAAGTCGCTTAGGATTAGCGGGGGGGCCGGTTTGCACAGATACGCAGTATTTT. It specifies CASRLGLAGGPVCTDTQYF.